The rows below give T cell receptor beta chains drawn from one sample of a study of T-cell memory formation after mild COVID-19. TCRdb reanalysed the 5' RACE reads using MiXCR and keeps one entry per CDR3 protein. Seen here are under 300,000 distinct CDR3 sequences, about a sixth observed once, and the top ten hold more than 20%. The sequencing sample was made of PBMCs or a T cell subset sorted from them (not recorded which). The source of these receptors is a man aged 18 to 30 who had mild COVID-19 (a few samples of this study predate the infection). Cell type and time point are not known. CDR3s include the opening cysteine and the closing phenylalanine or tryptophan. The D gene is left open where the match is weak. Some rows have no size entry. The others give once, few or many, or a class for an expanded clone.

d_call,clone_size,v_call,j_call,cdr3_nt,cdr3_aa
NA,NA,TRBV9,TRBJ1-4,TGTGCCAGCAGCCTGAGGGAACAGGGTCTCCAAAAACTGTTTTTT,CASSLREQGLQKLFF
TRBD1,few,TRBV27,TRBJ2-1,TGTGCCAGCAACGAAATTGGGACAGGGAAGGGGAATGAGCAGTTCTTC,CASNEIGTGKGNEQFF
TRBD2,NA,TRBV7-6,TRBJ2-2,TGTGCCAGCAGCCCGGGGACTACCAAACCCGGGGAGCTGTTTTTT,CASSPGTTKPGELFF
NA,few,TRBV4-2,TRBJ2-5,TGTGCCAGCAGCCAAGTCCCTCCAGGTTTAGAGACCCAGTACTTC,CASSQVPPGLETQYF
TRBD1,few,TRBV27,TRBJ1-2,TGTGCCAGCAGTTTAACAGGGGTATATGGCTACACCTTC,CASSLTGVYGYTF
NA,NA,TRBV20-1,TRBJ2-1,TGCAGTGCTAGAGATCCCGCAGGATCTAATGAGCAGTTCTTC,CSARDPAGSNEQFF
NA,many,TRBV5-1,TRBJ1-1,TGCGCCAGCAGCTTGGTAGGGAGCACTGAAGCTTTCTTT,CASSLVGSTEAFF
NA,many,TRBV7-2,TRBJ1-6,TGTGCCAGCAGCCCCCCCATGCAGTATAATTCACCCCTCCACTTT,CASSPPMQYNSPLHF
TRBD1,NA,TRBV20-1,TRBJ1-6,TGCAGTGCTAGACCCTGGACAGGGGCATTGGGGGCCCTCCACTTT,CSARPWTGALGALHF
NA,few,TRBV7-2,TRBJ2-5,TGTGCCAGCAGCTTCAGCCAAACTCTCCGAGGGGAGACCCAGTACTTC,CASSFSQTLRGETQYF
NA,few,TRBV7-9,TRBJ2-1,TGTGCCAGCAACGGTGATGAGCAGTTCTTC,CASNGDEQFF
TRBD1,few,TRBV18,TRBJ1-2,TGTGCCAGCTCACCTACAACATCTGGACAGGGGTCTGGCTACACCTTC,CASSPTTSGQGSGYTF
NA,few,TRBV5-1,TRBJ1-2,TGCGCCAGCAGCTTGGCTGCAGAGGCGGTCGGCTATGGCTACACCTTC,CASSLAAEAVGYGYTF
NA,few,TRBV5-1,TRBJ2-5,TGCGCCAGCAGCGTAGGGACGGTCCAAGAGACCCAGTACTTC,CASSVGTVQETQYF
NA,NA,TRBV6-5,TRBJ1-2,TGTGCCAGCAGTTACTTTGGGCAGGGAGCGTTTGGCTACACCTTC,CASSYFGQGAFGYTF
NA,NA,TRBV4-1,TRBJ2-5,TGCGCCAGCAGCCAAGGGATGGGCGGTGGAGAGACCCAGTACTTC,CASSQGMGGGETQYF
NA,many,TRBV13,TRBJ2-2,TGTGCCAGCAGCTTAGTGGGTCGGAACACCGGGGAGCTGTTTTTT,CASSLVGRNTGELFF
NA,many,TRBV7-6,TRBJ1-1,TGTGCCAGCAGCTTGTGGGGATGGAACACTGAAGCTTTCTTT,CASSLWGWNTEAFF
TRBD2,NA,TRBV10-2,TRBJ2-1,TGCGCCATACGCGCGGGACTAGACTCCTACAATGAGCAGTTCTTC,CAIRAGLDSYNEQFF
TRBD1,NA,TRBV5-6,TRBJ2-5,TGTGCCAGCAGCTTGTACAGGGGAGAGACCCAGTACTTC,CASSLYRGETQYF
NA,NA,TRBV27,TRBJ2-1,TGTGCCAGCATGAGGGGGGGGAGTATTGAGCAGTTCTTC,CASMRGGSIEQFF
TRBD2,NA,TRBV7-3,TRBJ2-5,TGTGCCAGCAGCCGAGGGACTAGCGAGACCCAGTACTTC,CASSRGTSETQYF
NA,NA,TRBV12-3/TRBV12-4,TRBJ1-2,TGTGCCAGCAGGGCCGGCTATGGCTACACCTTC,CASRAGYGYTF
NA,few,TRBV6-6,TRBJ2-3,TGTGCCAGCAGTTACTCGTGGGAGCGGACTAGCACAGATACGCAGTATTTT,CASSYSWERTSTDTQYF
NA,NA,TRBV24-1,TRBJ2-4,TGTGCCACCGCGGACGGGCCAGGAGACATTCAGTACTTC,CATADGPGDIQYF
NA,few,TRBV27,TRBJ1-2,TGTGCCAGCCGGGACGGACACACCAATGCCTATGGCTACACCTTC,CASRDGHTNAYGYTF
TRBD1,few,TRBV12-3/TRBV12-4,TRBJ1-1,TGTGCCAGCAACCAACAGGGGCGGACTGAAGCTTTCTTT,CASNQQGRTEAFF
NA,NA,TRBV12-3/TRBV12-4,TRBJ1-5,TGTGCCAGCAGTTTCCGTGCACCTAGCAATCAGCCCCAGCATTTT,CASSFRAPSNQPQHF
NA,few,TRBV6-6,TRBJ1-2,TGTGCCAGCCGACAGGTGGAGGGCTACACCTTC,CASRQVEGYTF
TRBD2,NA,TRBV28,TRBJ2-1,TGTGCCAGCAGTTTGGGAGCGGGGGGGAGAAATGAGCAGTTCTTC,CASSLGAGGRNEQFF
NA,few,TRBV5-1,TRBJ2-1,TGCGCCAGCAGCAGATCCCCCCAGGACAATGAGCAGTTCTTC,CASSRSPQDNEQFF
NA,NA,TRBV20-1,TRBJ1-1,TGCAGTGCTAGTCGTCCAGACCAGACGTCGGCTTTCTTT,CSASRPDQTSAFF
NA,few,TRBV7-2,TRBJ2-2,TGTGCCAGCAGCTCAGGAGGCTCCGTCACCGGGGAGCTGTTTTTT,CASSSGGSVTGELFF
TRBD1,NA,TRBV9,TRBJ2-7,TGTGCCAGCAGCGTAAACACCGGGACAGGGATGAACGAGCAGTACTTC,CASSVNTGTGMNEQYF
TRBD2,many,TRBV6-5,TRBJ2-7,TGTGCCAGCCCCTGGCGGGGGACCTACGAGCAGTACTTC,CASPWRGTYEQYF
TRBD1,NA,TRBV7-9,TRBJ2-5,TGTGCCAGCAGCGCGAGAGGGACAGGGGAGACCCAGTACTTC,CASSARGTGETQYF
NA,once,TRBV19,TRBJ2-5,TGTGCCAGTAGCCCCTGGCTCGGCAGGGACCAAGAGACCCAGTACTTC,CASSPWLGRDQETQYF
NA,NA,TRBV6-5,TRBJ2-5,TGTGCCAGCAGTTACACGATAGCGGCAAAAGAGACCCAGTACTTC,CASSYTIAAKETQYF
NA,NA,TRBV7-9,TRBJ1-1,TGTGCCAGCAGCTTAGCGGCAGCTGAAGCTTTCTTT,CASSLAAAEAFF
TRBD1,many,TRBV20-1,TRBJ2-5,TGCAGTGCTCTGACAGGGGGCTCGTGGTCCCAAGAGACCCAGTACTTC,CSALTGGSWSQETQYF
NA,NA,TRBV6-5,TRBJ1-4,TGTGCCAGCAGTTACCGGGACCAGGGAGGTCGAAAACTGTTTTTT,CASSYRDQGGRKLFF
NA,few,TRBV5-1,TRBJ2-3,TGCGCCAGCAGCTTGGGAAGTTCTGCCAAAAGGGCAGATACGCAGTATTTT,CASSLGSSAKRADTQYF
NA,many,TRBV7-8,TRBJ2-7,TGTGCCAGCAGCCGTTACCGGGACGGTACCTACGAGCAGTACTTC,CASSRYRDGTYEQYF
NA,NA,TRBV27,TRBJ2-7,TGTGCCAGCAGCGGGGGGCTTGGCGAGCAGTACTTC,CASSGGLGEQYF
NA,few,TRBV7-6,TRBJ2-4,TGTGCCAGCAGCCGGTGGGTCCCCGGAGCCAAAAACATTCAGTACTTC,CASSRWVPGAKNIQYF
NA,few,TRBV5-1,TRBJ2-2,TGCGCCAGCAGCTTGAGGATAGCCGGGGAGCTGTTTTTT,CASSLRIAGELFF
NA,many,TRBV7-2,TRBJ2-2,TGTGCCAGCAGCCCGGACAGTAGGGCCGGGGAGCTGTTTTTT,CASSPDSRAGELFF
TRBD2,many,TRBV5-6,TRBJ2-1,TGTGCCAGCAGCTTGATACGGGGGGATGAGCAGTTCTTC,CASSLIRGDEQFF
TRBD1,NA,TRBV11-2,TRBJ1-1,TGTGCCAGCAGCCCGAGGCCCGGGACAGGGATGAACACTGAAGCTTTCTTT,CASSPRPGTGMNTEAFF
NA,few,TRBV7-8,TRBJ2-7,TGTGCCAGCAGCTTATTTCGGCGGACGACCTACGAGCAGTACTTC,CASSLFRRTTYEQYF
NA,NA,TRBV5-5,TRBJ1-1,TGTGCCAGCAGCTTGGGCATGGGGTGGACCAACACTGAAGCTTTCTTT,CASSLGMGWTNTEAFF
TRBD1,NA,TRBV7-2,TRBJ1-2,TGTGCCAGCAGCTGGACCCGTACAGGGGGCGACGGCTACACCTTC,CASSWTRTGGDGYTF
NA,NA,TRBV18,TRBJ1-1,TGTGCCAGCTCACCCTTGGGGGCAGCAGCTTTCTTT,CASSPLGAAAFF
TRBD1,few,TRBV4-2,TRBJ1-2,TGTGCCAGCAGCCAAGATCTGGGACAGAACTATGGCTACACCTTC,CASSQDLGQNYGYTF
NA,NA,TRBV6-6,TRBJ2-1,TGTGCCAGCAGTTACGGAGGACCTTCCTACAATGAGCAGTTCTTC,CASSYGGPSYNEQFF
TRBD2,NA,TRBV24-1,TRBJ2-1,TGTGCCACCAGTGCTACCGGGGGGGCAGGCAATGAGCAGTTCTTC,CATSATGGAGNEQFF
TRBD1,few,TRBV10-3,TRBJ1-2,TGTGCCATCAGTAGCGGGACAGGACAGCTGGGGAACTATGGCTACACCTTC,CAISSGTGQLGNYGYTF
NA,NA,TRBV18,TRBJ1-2,TGTGCCAGCTCTCTATCCGGCAGGGGCTATGGCTACACCTTC,CASSLSGRGYGYTF
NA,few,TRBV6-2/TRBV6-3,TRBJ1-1,NA,CASSFSSRRAGSPGPNTEAFF